This TCR beta chain appears in the sequencing data of a study of shared T cell receptors in the human thymus. The J segment lost 4 bases and the V segment lost 6 bases, leaving 6 bases of the junction unmatched. The V gene's germline CDR1 is KGHSH and CDR2 LQKENI. The CDR3 is made up of 15 amino acids. The protocol was immunoSEQ multiplex PCR, while the TCRdb copy is restricted to in-frame clones and leaves out a portion. The data show about 660,000 clones, with more than 70% seen just once and roughly 0.0089% held by the top ten. These data also featured in a second study, about human thymus T cells. That publication notes: Thymic samples were excised during corrective heart operations. Gene usage (both V and J) appeared biased in thymic and blood repertoires.

The source material was thymocytes. This clonotype was obtained from a boy younger than two with a congenital heart defect. This chain joins TRBV18 and TRBJ2-1; 10 bases match TRBD1. CDR3 sequence reads: CASSPTGGGYNEQFF. As DNA, the CDR3 is TGTGCCAGCTCTCCGACAGGGGGCGGGTACAATGAGCAGTTCTTC.